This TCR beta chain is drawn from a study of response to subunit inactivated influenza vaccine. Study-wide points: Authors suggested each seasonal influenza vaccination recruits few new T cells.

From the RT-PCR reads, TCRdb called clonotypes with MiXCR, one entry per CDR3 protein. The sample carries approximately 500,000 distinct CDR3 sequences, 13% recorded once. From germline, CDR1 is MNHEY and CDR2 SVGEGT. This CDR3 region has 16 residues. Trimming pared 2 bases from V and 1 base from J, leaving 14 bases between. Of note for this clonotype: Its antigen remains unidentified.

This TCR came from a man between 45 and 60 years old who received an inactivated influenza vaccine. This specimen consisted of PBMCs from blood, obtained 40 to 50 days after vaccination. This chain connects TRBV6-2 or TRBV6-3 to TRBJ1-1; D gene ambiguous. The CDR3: CASSYGVGPGNTEAFF. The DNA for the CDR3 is TGTGCCAGCAGTTACGGGGTTGGGCCTGGGAACACTGAAGCTTTCTTT.